Reported below is one TCR beta chain. Its antigen is not known. The repertoire was sequenced with immunoSEQ multiplex PCR; TCRdb's copy has only in-frame clones and lacks some. The table records approximately 120,000 clones, nearly 90% of them present only once. The data derive from a study of T cell responses to AZD1222 COVID-19 vaccine. With V trimmed by 4 bases and J by 4 bases, 5 bases remained unmatched. This CDR3 is 14 amino acids long. Per germline, CDR1 SGHRS and CDR2 YFSETQ. General study points: CD4 TCRs linked to vaccination spanned spike, dominating at 160-218 and 743-854. Clonal diversity may have been underestimated in mostly white British donors. Repertoire samples came only from after the peak T cell response.

The TCR comes from an adult in good health. This chain uses TRBV5-1 with TRBJ1-2; 9 bases align to TRBD1. The sample was peripheral blood, taken on day 0 of MenACWY control vaccination. The CDR3 is CASSTPDRGYGYTF. The DNA for the CDR3 is TGCGCCAGCAGCACACCGGACAGGGGCTATGGCTACACCTTC.